These 21 T cell receptor beta chains were sequenced from one sample in a study of CD8 T cells in Susac syndrome. An input of about 0.5 to 1 ug of RNA was subjected to reverse transcription using random hexamers. Using its own MiXCR run on the immunoSEQ multiplex PCR reads, TCRdb lists one record per CDR3 protein. Of roughly 120,000 distinct CDR3 sequences detected, 85% to 95% appear once; the ten largest clones hold 0.093%. What was sequenced was CD4+ T cells from PBMCs. Source of these receptors: a human donor with multiple sclerosis.

The chain uses TRBV5-1 and TRBJ2-7, with 8 nucleotides matching TRBD1. Per germline, CDR1 SGHRS and CDR2 YFSETQ. The CDR3 is 16 amino acids. Unmatched junction bases numbered 10, after V lost 0 bases and J lost 5 bases. The CDR3 loop is CASSLASGQGSNEQYF. The CDR3, as DNA: TGCGCCAGCAGCTTGGCTTCCGGACAGGGCTCGAACGAGCAGTACTTC.

The chain couples TRBV6-2 or TRBV6-3 to TRBJ1-2, with D possibly matching TRBD1 (6 bases). The CDR3 length is 13 residues. The V gene's germline CDR1 is MNHEY and CDR2 SVGEGT. V was pared by 6 bases and J by 8 bases, with 16 bases between. The CDR3 nucleotides read TGTGCCAGCAGCCGGACAGCTCGTTCAGGCTACACCTTC. This encodes CASSRTARSGYTF.

This chain joins TRBV9 and TRBJ1-6; possible D gene TRBD1, 6 bases. CDR1 SGDLS and CDR2 YYNGEE come from the germline V gene. Between the trimmed V and J ends, which lost 1 base and 9 bases, there was a span of 11 bases. This CDR3 comprises 14 residues. The CDR3 sequence: CASSVNRASSPLHF. The DNA for the CDR3 is TGTGCCAGCAGCGTAAACAGGGCAAGTTCACCCCTCCACTTT.

The V gene is TRBV28, the J gene TRBJ1-5; D gene uncertain. Germline lookup yields CDR1 MDHEN and CDR2 SYDVKM. This CDR3 region has 17 residues. V was clipped by 3 bases and J by 0 bases, with 15 bases between them. CDR3 amino acids: CASSLRLWQNSNQPQHF. CDR3 nucleotides: TGTGCCAGCAGTTTGCGGTTATGGCAGAATAGCAATCAGCCCCAGCATTTT.

The V gene is TRBV7-9, the J gene TRBJ2-7; tentative D call: TRBD2 (5 bases). Trimming cost V 11 bases and J 2 bases, with 13 bases left between them. The CDR3 length is 12 residues. Germline values: CDR1 SEHNR, CDR2 FQNEAQ (reference sequence). CDR3 bases: TGTGCCGTTACCCAGCGGACCTACGAGCAGTACTTC. Protein: CAVTQRTYEQYF.

CDR3 nucleotide sequence: TGTGCCAGCACCCCGGGGCAGGCCTCCTACGAGCAGTACTTC. As protein: CASTPGQASYEQYF. The rearrangement uses TRBV28 and TRBJ2-7; D possibly uses TRBD1 or TRBD2 (5 bases each). CDR1 MDHEN and CDR2 SYDVKM come from the germline V gene. The CDR3 spans 14 residues. Trimming took 7 bases from V and 0 from J, leaving 13 bases between them.

This clonotype was found once. J is TRBJ2-2 and V is TRBV5-1, with 8 bases aligning to TRBD2. With 5 bases clipped from V and 0 bases from J, the junction kept 3 bases outside the gene matches. CDR1 SGHRS and CDR2 YFSETQ come from the germline V gene. The CDR3 spans 15 residues. The CDR3, as DNA: TGCGCCAGCAGGCTAGCGGGCGCGAACACCGGGGAGCTGTTTTTT. This translates into CASRLAGANTGELFF.

The V call is TRBV5-6, the J call TRBJ2-7; a weak D match, TRBD2 (6 bases). The V gene's germline CDR1 is SGHDT and CDR2 YYEEEE. CDR3 length: 14 amino acids. Trimming cost V 4 bases and J 7 bases, with 18 bases left between them. The DNA of the CDR3 is TGTGCCAGCAGCGTCCGGGACTGGGGTCCTGAGCAGTACTTC. Translating gives CASSVRDWGPEQYF.

V usage is TRBV10-3 and J usage is TRBJ1-3, with D perhaps matching TRBD1 (6 bases). Germline V lookup: CDR1 ENHRY, CDR2 SYGVKD. Trimming stripped 8 bases from V and 8 bases from J, with 19 bases between. The CDR3 has 14 amino acids. CDR3 DNA: TGTGCCATCCGGAGGGGGGCGGACGTGGACACCATATATTTT. Protein sequence: CAIRRGADVDTIYF.

The CDR3 sequence: CSVAAGTSNQPQHF. For the CDR3, the DNA is TGCAGCGTTGCGGCCGGGACAAGCAATCAGCCCCAGCATTTT. The gene calls are TRBV29-1 and TRBJ1-5; a possible D gene is TRBD1 (6 bases). This CDR3 is built from 14 residues. V shed 4 bases and J shed 1 base, with 11 bases lying between them. Per the germline V gene, CDR1 is SQVTM and CDR2 is ANQGSEA.

This rearrangement joins TRBV27 to TRBJ2-7; D is perhaps TRBD1 (5 bases). Germline V CDR1 and CDR2: MNHEY, SMNVEV (reference sequence). The CDR3 is 14 residues long. V was cut by 3 bases and J by 3 bases, with 12 bases left in between. CDR3 in DNA: TGTGCCAGCAGTTTCGGGTACCAGGGCTACGAGCAGTACTTC. Its protein product is CASSFGYQGYEQYF.

The genes are TRBV20-1 and TRBJ1-6; 7 nucleotides line up with TRBD1. Trimming removed 7 bases from V and 7 bases from J; junction bases left unmatched: 10. The CDR3 extends over 14 amino acids. Germline CDR1 DFQATT, CDR2 SNEGSKA (reference sequence). Here the CDR3 reads CSGRVRGWNSPLHF. The DNA of the CDR3 is TGCAGTGGGAGGGTCAGGGGGTGGAATTCACCCCTCCACTTT.

This chain links TRBV24-1 with TRBJ2-2; a possible D gene is TRBD2 (5 bases). CDR3 length equals 12 residues. Germline V gives CDR1 KGHDR, CDR2 SFDVKD. Trimming took off 8 bases at V and 5 bases at J, with 8 bases between the two ends. CDR3 residues: CATTGETGELFF. In DNA, the CDR3 is TGTGCCACCACCGGGGAGACCGGGGAGCTGTTTTTT.

The DNA of the CDR3 is TGTGCCAGTAGTATTCCCGGGCTTAACTATGGCTACACCTTC. This sequence encodes CASSIPGLNYGYTF. The genes are TRBV19 and TRBJ1-2, with D hard to call. The germline V and J ends were trimmed by 3 bases and 1 base, with 9 bases remaining between them. CDR1 is LNHDA, CDR2 SQIVND, per germline (reference sequence). The CDR3 consists of 14 residues.

This sequence joins TRBV6-2 or TRBV6-3 and TRBJ2-4, with a weak D call TRBD2 (6 bases). Trimming stripped 6 bases from V and 4 bases from J, with 16 bases between. CDR3 size: 15 residues. Germline V CDR1 and CDR2: MNHEY, SVGEGT. CDR3 nucleotides: TGTGCCAGCAGCCCATCTCGGGGGAAAAAAAACATTCAGTACTTC. This translates into CASSPSRGKKNIQYF.

This clonotype is a singleton in its sample. The rearrangement links TRBV5-6 to TRBJ2-2, with TRBD2 matching over 9 bases. Looked up from germline, CDR1 is SGHDT and CDR2 is YYEEEE. J lost 4 bases, V lost 4 bases, and 8 bases had no gene match. The CDR3 extends over 16 amino acids. The CDR3: CASSRLGTSSTGELFF. The DNA for the CDR3 is TGTGCCAGCAGCCGTTTAGGGACTAGCTCCACCGGGGAGCTGTTTTTT.

This chain connects TRBV11-2 to TRBJ2-5; no definite D call. Germline CDR1 is SGHAT and CDR2 is FQNNGV. There are 13 residues in the CDR3. The V gene lost 6 bases and the J gene lost 3 bases, with 11 bases spanning the gap. The CDR3 loop reads CASSGWAEETQYF. Here the CDR3 DNA reads TGTGCCAGCAGTGGGTGGGCAGAAGAGACCCAGTACTTC.

The genes are TRBV20-1 and TRBJ2-5, with 10 bases fitting TRBD2. In germline, CDR1 is DFQATT, CDR2 SNEGSKA (reference sequence). The junction had 15 bases not matched to a gene; V was cut back by 3 bases and J by 5 bases. CDR3 size: 17 residues. Here the CDR3 reads CSASSLFERGGLETQYF. The CDR3 DNA follows: TGCAGTGCTAGTAGCCTCTTTGAGCGGGGGGGCCTTGAGACCCAGTACTTC.

V usage is TRBV9 and J usage is TRBJ2-1; tentatively, D is TRBD2 (7 bases). Trimming stripped 5 bases from V and 6 bases from J, with 36 bases between. Germline lookup yields CDR1 SGDLS and CDR2 YYNGEE. This CDR3 spans 21 amino acids. The CDR3 region is CASSPLAGAPSGSRRVNEQFF. CDR3 DNA: TGTGCCAGCAGTCCCCTCGCGGGGGCCCCGAGCGGTTCCAGGAGGGTCAATGAGCAGTTCTTC.

The chain links TRBV27 to TRBJ1-5; D remains unclear. The CDR3 is made up of 13 amino acids. Trimming shortened V by 6 bases and J by 6 bases, and 12 bases separated the two germline ends. From germline, CDR1 is MNHEY and CDR2 SMNVEV (reference sequence). The CDR3 nucleotides are TGTGCCAGCAGCGCAAGCTGGGGTCAGCCCCAGCATTTT. Encoded protein: CASSASWGQPQHF.

V gene TRBV6-5 combines with J gene TRBJ1-1, with a possible D match to TRBD1 (6 bases). Germline V gene data show CDR1 as MNHEY and CDR2 as SVGAGI. This CDR3 is built from 11 residues. The germline V and J ends were trimmed by 7 bases and 5 bases, with 8 bases remaining between them. The CDR3 region has the DNA TGTGCCAGCAAAGGGGGGACTGAAGCTTTCTTT. Amino acid sequence: CASKGGTEAFF.